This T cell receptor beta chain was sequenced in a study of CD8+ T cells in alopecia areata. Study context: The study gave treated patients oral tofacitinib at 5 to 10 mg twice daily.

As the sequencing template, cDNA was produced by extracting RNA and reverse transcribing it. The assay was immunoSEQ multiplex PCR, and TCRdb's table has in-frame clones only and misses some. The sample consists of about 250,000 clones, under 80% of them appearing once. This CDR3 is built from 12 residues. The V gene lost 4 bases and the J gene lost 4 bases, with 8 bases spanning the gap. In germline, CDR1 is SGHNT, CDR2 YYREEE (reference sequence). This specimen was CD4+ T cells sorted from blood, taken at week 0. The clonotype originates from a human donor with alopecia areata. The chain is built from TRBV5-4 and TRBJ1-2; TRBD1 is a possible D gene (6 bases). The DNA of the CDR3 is TGTGCCAGCAGCATGGACAGCTATGGCTACACCTTC. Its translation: CASSMDSYGYTF.